These 31 T cell receptor beta chains share one sample of origin, sequenced in a study of spatial heterogeneity in lung cancer. Study-wide results and caveats: Counts that tracked tumor mutation counts were those of expanded intratumoral alpha and beta TCRs.

MiXCR, run by TCRdb on the 5' RACE reads, gives a single entry per CDR3 protein. The repertoire has around 1,700 distinct CDR3 sequences, roughly 5.1% of them found once; the top ten carry approximately 28%. Time point specified: sample taken at primary tumor resection. What these receptors recognize is not known. The source was lung tumor tissue, collected at surgery. Receptors originate from a male donor with early-stage non-small cell lung cancer.

This clonotype came up many times. The chain carries TRBV2 and TRBJ2-3; D gene unclear. CDR3 length: 12 amino acids. The germline gives CDR1 SNHLY, CDR2 FYNNEI. V dropped 4 bases and J dropped 1 base, with 3 bases sitting between them. This chain's CDR3 is CASSVRTDTQYF. CDR3 nucleotide sequence: TGTGCCAGCAGTGTACGCACAGATACGCAGTATTTT.

This clonotype was picked up many times. J is TRBJ2-5 and V is TRBV7-2; D may be TRBD1 (5 bases). V shed 5 bases and J shed 7 bases, with 17 bases lying between them. The CDR3 has 14 amino acids. Germline-derived CDR1 and CDR2 are SGHTA and FQGNSA. CDR3: CASSILPSQGTQYF. CDR3 DNA sequence: TGTGCCAGCAGCATACTCCCATCCCAGGGGACCCAGTACTTC. The full variable domain, rest sourced from reference TRBV7-2 and TRBJ2-5, is GAGVSQSPSNKVTEKGKDVELRCDPISGHTALYWYRQSLGQGLEFLIYFQGNSAPDKSGLPSDRFSAERTGGSVSTLTIQRTQQEDSAVYLCASSILPSQGTQYFGPGTRLLVL.

By frequency in the sample, this clonotype is large. The CDR3 protein is CASSVGAGTSGRAHEQYF. The CDR3 DNA sequence: TGTGCCAGCAGCGTAGGAGCCGGGACTAGCGGGAGGGCCCACGAGCAGTACTTC. This chain uses TRBV9 with TRBJ2-7; 16 nucleotides align to TRBD2. The CDR3 covers 18 residues. V lost 0 bases to trimming and J lost 5 bases; unmatched junction nucleotides: 8. CDR1 SGDLS and CDR2 YYNGEE come from the germline V gene.

Within the sample, this clonotype is large. One end of the junction is discordant with germline, which a read error may explain. The chain joins TRBV29-1 to TRBJ2-1, with D unresolved. Germline loops: CDR1 SQVTM, CDR2 ANQGSEA. The CDR3 is 13 amino acids. The CDR3: CSVKEPFYNEQFF. CDR3 DNA: TGCAGCGTTAAAGAGCCCTTCTACAATGAGCAGTTCTTC.

By share of the sample, this clonotype is medium-sized. The CDR3 sequence is CASSVAQQGGNSPLHF. CDR3 nucleotide sequence: TGTGCCAGCAGCGTAGCCCAACAGGGAGGTAATTCACCCCTCCACTTT. The chain has TRBV9 and TRBJ1-6; D may be TRBD1 (6 bases). The CDR3 totals 16 residues. Germline CDR1 SGDLS, CDR2 YYNGEE. Trimming cost V 0 bases and J 6 bases, with 13 bases left between them.

Relative to its sample, this clonotype is medium-sized (0.01 to 0.1%). The chain couples TRBV6-5 to TRBJ2-1; D gene unclear. The germline CDR1 and CDR2 sequences are MNHEY and SVGAGI. The V end lost 0 bases, the J end lost 4 bases, and 7 bases lay between the germline ends. The length of the CDR3 is 14 residues. The CDR3 region is CASSYSNNYNEQFF. CDR3 bases: TGTGCCAGCAGTTACTCCAACAATTACAATGAGCAGTTCTTC.

By sample share, this clonotype is medium-sized (0.01 to 0.1%). This chain uses TRBV19 with TRBJ1-3, with D possibly TRBD1 on 5 matching bases. This CDR3 contains 18 residues. Germline CDR1 LNHDA, CDR2 SQIVND (reference sequence). Trimming cost V 0 bases and J 0 bases, with 15 bases left between them. The CDR3 region has the DNA TGTGCCAGTAGTATAGAGGGTCTCGGACACCGCTCTGGAAACACCATATATTTT. Its translation is CASSIEGLGHRSGNTIYF.

This clonotype came up many times. The chain carries TRBV20-1 and TRBJ2-1; 13 bases are shared with TRBD2. V gave up 3 bases and J gave up 9 bases; unmatched junction bases: 5. This CDR3 has 14 amino acids. The germline V gene has CDR1 DFQATT and CDR2 SNEGSKA (reference sequence). The CDR3 bases are TGCAGTGCTAGGGGACTAGCGGGGATACGTGAGCAGTTCTTC. Protein: CSARGLAGIREQFF.

This clonotype is medium-sized. This chain joins TRBV20-1 and TRBJ2-5, with D hard to call. The length of the CDR3 is 13 residues. Germline lookup yields CDR1 DFQATT and CDR2 SNEGSKA (reference sequence). V was shortened by 6 bases and J by 0 bases, with 11 bases between the two germline ends. The DNA of the CDR3 is TGCAGTGCGCCTCAAGTCAACCAAGAGACCCAGTACTTC. Translating gives CSAPQVNQETQYF.

By sample fraction, this clonotype is medium-sized (0.01 to 0.1%). CDR3 coding DNA: TGTGCCAGCGGGACGGCGTCAGGCACCGGGGAGCTGTTTTTT. Translating gives CASGTASGTGELFF. The chain carries TRBV6-6 and TRBJ2-2, with D perhaps assigned TRBD1 or TRBD2 (5 bases each). CDR3 length: 14 amino acids. The V gene lost 8 bases and the J gene lost 4 bases, with 14 bases spanning the gap. Germline assignment: CDR1 MNHNY and CDR2 SVGAGI (reference sequence).

By its share, this clonotype is large (0.1 to 1%). The genes are TRBV7-8 and TRBJ2-3; perhaps TRBD2 as D (6 bases). Germline CDR1 reads SGHVS; CDR2 reads FQNEAQ. This CDR3 spans 15 amino acids. V was clipped by 4 bases and J by 9 bases, with 20 bases between them. The DNA of the CDR3 is TGTGCCAGCAGCTACGACCGGGACTGGGGATGGACGCAGTATTTT. It is translated as CASSYDRDWGWTQYF.

Sample share makes this clonotype medium-sized. The rearrangement joins TRBV2 to TRBJ1-5; D is perhaps TRBD1 (5 bases). Looked up from germline, CDR1 is SNHLY and CDR2 is FYNNEI. The length of the CDR3 is 15 residues. V lost 5 bases and J lost 0, with 11 bases in between. DNA for the CDR3: TGTGCCAGCAGTCCCGAGGGGTATAGCAATCAGCCCCAGCATTTT. The encoded protein is CASSPEGYSNQPQHF.

This clonotype is medium-sized (0.01 to 0.1%) in the sample. The chain recombines TRBV25-1 with TRBJ2-7, with 10 bases identical to TRBD1. J was trimmed by 6 bases and V by 8 bases; bases with no gene match: 10. Germline V gene lookup returns CDR1 MGHDK and CDR2 SYGVNS. The CDR3 consists of 14 residues. CDR3 DNA: TGTGCCAGCGCTGGGGACAGGGGCTCGGTCGAGCAGTACTTC. Translation: CASAGDRGSVEQYF.

This clonotype was counted a few times. This chain links TRBV20-1 with TRBJ1-6; D remains unclear. Trimming removed 0 bases at V and 10 bases at J, with 13 bases between. Germline-derived CDR1 and CDR2 are DFQATT and SNEGSKA (reference sequence). The CDR3 is 14 amino acids. CDR3 DNA: TGCAGTGCTAGAGATCCGGGCAGGAGGTCACCCCTCCACTTT. It yields the protein CSARDPGRRSPLHF.

By its share, this clonotype is medium-sized. J is TRBJ1-4 and V is TRBV7-2; TRBD1 matches 10 bases. Trimming at V came to 5 bases and at J to 8 bases, leaving 5 bases not matched to a gene. The CDR3 length is 14 residues. Germline-derived CDR1 and CDR2 are SGHTA and FQGNSA. The CDR3 here is CASSKTGGLEKLFF. In DNA form, the CDR3 reads TGTGCCAGCAGCAAGACAGGGGGCCTGGAAAAACTGTTTTTT. The entire variable domain, with the rest obtained from reference TRBV7-2 and TRBJ1-4, is as follows: GAGVSQSPSNKVTEKGKDVELRCDPISGHTALYWYRQSLGQGLEFLIYFQGNSAPDKSGLPSDRFSAERTGGSVSTLTIQRTQQEDSAVYLCASSKTGGLEKLFFGSGTQLSVL.

By sample fraction, this clonotype is medium-sized. The chain carries TRBV7-9 and TRBJ2-2; unclear D gene. The CDR3 runs to 12 residues. Germline V gives CDR1 SEHNR, CDR2 FQNEAQ (reference sequence). V was cut by 3 bases and J by 7 bases, with 6 bases left in between. The CDR3: CASSLGHGELFF. In DNA, the CDR3 is TGTGCCAGCAGCTTGGGTCACGGGGAGCTGTTTTTT.

Within the sample, this clonotype is medium-sized. V and J are TRBV28 and TRBJ1-5, with D unresolved. The CDR3 runs to 14 residues. V was shortened by 9 bases and J by 2 bases, with 14 bases between the two germline ends. Germline values: CDR1 MDHEN, CDR2 SYDVKM. DNA of the CDR3: TGTGCCAGTACCCCATGGTTGGGCAATCAGCCCCAGCATTTT. Its translation is CASTPWLGNQPQHF.

Many counts were recorded for this clonotype. This chain uses TRBV20-1 with TRBJ2-1; 12 positions match TRBD2. Per the germline V gene, CDR1 is DFQATT and CDR2 is SNEGSKA (reference sequence). After removal of 1 base from V and 8 bases from J, the junction contained 3 bases not matched to a gene. CDR3 size: 14 residues. The CDR3 region has the DNA TGCAGTGCTAGAGGACTAGCGGGAGTGGATGAGCAGTTCTTC. Residues: CSARGLAGVDEQFF.

The J gene is TRBJ2-2, the V gene TRBV10-3, with D possibly matching TRBD1 (5 bases). Germline V gene data show CDR1 as ENHRY and CDR2 as SYGVKD. The V gene lost 3 bases and the J gene lost 6 bases, with 8 bases spanning the gap. The CDR3 is 13 residues long. The CDR3 sequence: CAISEGAPGELFF. The CDR3 DNA reads as TGTGCCATCAGTGAAGGGGCACCCGGGGAGCTGTTTTTT.

This clonotype is deemed medium-sized. V is TRBV28 and J is TRBJ2-1; tentatively, D is TRBD1 or TRBD2 (6 bases each). CDR1 MDHEN and CDR2 SYDVKM come from the germline V gene. Trimming took 0 bases from V and 9 from J, leaving 12 bases between them. CDR3 length: 14 residues. CDR3 amino acids: CASSLWGGHLEQFF. CDR3 DNA sequence: TGTGCCAGCAGTTTATGGGGGGGCCATCTTGAGCAGTTCTTC.

In its sample, this clonotype is medium-sized. The chain employs TRBV20-1 and TRBJ2-7; 11 positions agree with TRBD1. The CDR3 spans 13 residues. The germline V gene has CDR1 DFQATT and CDR2 SNEGSKA (reference sequence). The V segment lost 1 base and the J segment 4 bases; nucleotides outside the gene matches: 0. CDR3: CSARGDRGYEQYF. The CDR3 DNA reads as TGCAGTGCTAGAGGGGACAGGGGGTACGAGCAGTACTTC.

This clonotype is categorized as medium-sized (0.01 to 0.1%). The chain is built from TRBV29-1 and TRBJ2-7; D gene ambiguous. Germline V CDR1 and CDR2: SQVTM, ANQGSEA. The V end was cut by 4 bases, the J end by 3 bases, with 10 bases between. The CDR3 is made up of 12 amino acids. DNA for the CDR3: TGCAGCGTTGGGGTACGTGGCTACGAGCAGTACTTC. This sequence encodes CSVGVRGYEQYF.

This clonotype is judged medium-sized. A read error may produce the germline difference seen at one junction end. The chain is built from TRBV7-9 and TRBJ1-4; D is uncertain. This CDR3 spans 14 amino acids. The germline CDR1 and CDR2 sequences are SEHNR and FQNEAQ (reference sequence). The CDR3 DNA reads TGTGCCAGCAGCTCCGAGGGTGTTCGAGAAAAGCTGTTTTTT. Amino acid sequence: CASSSEGVREKLFF.

In its sample, this clonotype ranks as medium-sized (0.01 to 0.1%). V usage is TRBV7-2 and J usage is TRBJ2-7, with D perhaps matching TRBD2 (7 bases). The CDR3 length is 14 residues. V lost 3 bases to trimming and J lost 2 bases, with 11 bases between them. In germline, CDR1 is SGHTA, CDR2 FQGNSA. The CDR3, as DNA: TGTGCCAGCAGCTTGGGGGGGCCTGCCTACGAGCAGTACTTC. Translated, it gives CASSLGGPAYEQYF.

This clonotype showed up just a few times. The V call is TRBV7-3, the J call TRBJ2-2; TRBD2 might be the D (6 bases). The length of the CDR3 is 15 residues. With 0 bases removed from V and 1 base from J, the gap between germline ends came to 6 bases. The germline V gene encodes CDR1 SGHTA and CDR2 FQGTGA. The DNA of the CDR3 is TGTGCCAGCAGCTTAACGGGGGGGAACACCGGGGAGCTGTTTTTT. Protein: CASSLTGGNTGELFF.

This clonotype is medium-sized (0.01 to 0.1%) in the sample. The V gene is TRBV15, the J gene TRBJ2-3; D is undetermined. Trimming took off 4 bases at V and 5 bases at J, with 4 bases between the two ends. Germline values: CDR1 LNHNV, CDR2 YYDKDF (reference sequence). The length of the CDR3 is 11 residues. Here the CDR3 DNA reads TGTGCCACCAGCACAGGAGATACGCAGTATTTT. Its translation: CATSTGDTQYF. Full variable domain (rest looked up from reference TRBV15 and TRBJ2-3): DAMVIQNPRYQVTQFGKPVTLSCSQTLNHNVMYWYQQKSSQAPKLLFHYYDKDFNNEADTPDNFQSRRPNTSFCFLDIRSPGLGDTAMYLCATSTGDTQYFGPGTRLTVL.

This clonotype was counted only a few times. The chain is built from TRBV4-2 and TRBJ2-3; D is undetermined. The CDR3 sequence is 14 residues long. The ends were cut back, 0 bases at V and 3 bases at J, with 7 bases in the middle. Germline loops: CDR1 LGHNA, CDR2 YNFKEQ. The CDR3 here is CASSQDGVTDTQYF. CDR3 coding DNA: TGTGCCAGCAGCCAAGATGGGGTAACAGATACGCAGTATTTT.

By its share, this clonotype is medium-sized. The rearrangement uses TRBV5-1 and TRBJ2-7; D possibly corresponds to TRBD1 (6 bases). The CDR3 sequence is 15 residues long. Germline V gene sequence: CDR1 SGHRS, CDR2 YFSETQ. Trimming stripped 4 bases from V and 3 bases from J, with 17 bases between. CDR3 loop: CASSLRAQGGYEQYF. The CDR3 DNA is TGCGCCAGCAGCCTCCGGGCTCAAGGGGGCTACGAGCAGTACTTC.

The table lists this clonotype with many counts. The CDR3 sequence is CASSLTGVNYEQYF. The CDR3 DNA is TGTGCCAGCAGCTTAACAGGGGTAAACTACGAGCAGTACTTC. The gene calls are TRBV7-9 and TRBJ2-7; 7 bases are shared with TRBD1. V was pared by 2 bases and J by 3 bases, with 4 bases of the junction left unmatched. Germline V gives CDR1 SEHNR, CDR2 FQNEAQ (reference sequence). This CDR3 has 14 residues.

By share of the sample, this clonotype is medium-sized. The genes are TRBV28 and TRBJ2-3; D could derive from TRBD1 or TRBD2 (5 bases each). Germline values: CDR1 MDHEN, CDR2 SYDVKM. V dropped 4 bases and J dropped 4 bases, with 15 bases sitting between them. The CDR3 consists of 15 residues. CDR3 nucleotides: TGTGCCAGCAGTTGGAGCGCGCAGGGAGCAGATACGCAGTATTTT. Translating gives CASSWSAQGADTQYF.

The V gene is TRBV4-3, the J gene TRBJ2-7; no clear D gene. The CDR3 covers 12 residues. Germline loops: CDR1 LGHNA, CDR2 YSLEER. Between the trimmed V and J ends, which lost 4 bases and 1 base, there was a span of 5 bases. In nucleotides, the CDR3 is TGCGCCAGCAGCCTACGGTCCTACGAGCAGTACTTC. Its translation: CASSLRSYEQYF.